The 30 T cell receptor beta chains below come from one sample, sequenced in a study of blood T cells in healthy people across ages. Primers used in a second PCR of about 7 to 12 cycles were a sample-barcoded 5' primer and a J-beta primer mix. TCRdb independently ran MiXCR on the 5' RACE reads; one entry per CDR3 protein. This table has 850,000 to 1,000,000 distinct CDR3 sequences, about 53% appearing once. The specimen sequenced was blood. These receptors originate from a woman aged 60-75 years in good health.

In the case of this clonotype: A read error may explain this, as a much larger clone is one base away. This chain uses TRBV20-1 with TRBJ2-3, with TRBD1 identical over 7 bases. The CDR3 totals 12 residues. Per germline, CDR1 DFQATT and CDR2 SNEGSKA (reference sequence). The chain's CDR3 is CSARRDRDTRYF. In DNA, the CDR3 is TGCAGTGCTAGACGGGACAGAGATACGCGGTATTTT.

In its sample, this clonotype was seen a few times. The V and J genes are TRBV7-3 and TRBJ1-2; D gene unclear. V dropped 0 bases and J dropped 7 bases, with 9 bases sitting between them. The CDR3 totals 13 residues. The germline V gene has CDR1 SGHTA and CDR2 FQGTGA. CDR3 sequence reads: CASSLTHGAGYTF. CDR3 nucleotide sequence: TGTGCCAGCAGCTTAACGCATGGCGCTGGCTACACCTTC.

This clonotype is medium-sized. This chain links TRBV4-3 with TRBJ2-3; the D is unclear. V was clipped by 2 bases and J by 2 bases, with 8 bases between them. The CDR3 is 14 amino acids. Germline-derived CDR1 and CDR2 are LGHNA and YSLEER. The CDR3 spells CASSQLPTTDTQYF. The CDR3 DNA reads as TGCGCCAGCAGCCAACTCCCGACCACAGATACGCAGTATTTT.

This clonotype was counted only a few times. J is TRBJ2-7 and V is TRBV6-5; D is unclear. The closer fit of TRBJ2-5 to the DNA end suggests the J call may be wrong. The CDR3 consists of 17 residues. Looked up from germline, CDR1 is MNHEY and CDR2 is SVGAGI. The chain's CDR3 is CASSYSIRTELPETQYF. The CDR3 DNA sequence: TGTGCCAGCAGTTACTCGATACGAACAGAGCTTCCGGAGACCCAGTACTTC.

The genes are TRBV5-6 and TRBJ2-3, with no clear D. CDR1 is SGHDT, CDR2 YYEEEE, per germline. V dropped 4 bases and J dropped 3 bases, with 15 bases sitting between them. The CDR3 spans 15 residues. The CDR3 DNA reads TGTGCCAGCAGCCAGGTTGAGCAGATAACAGATACGCAGTATTTT. Protein sequence: CASSQVEQITDTQYF.

The rearrangement joins TRBV12-3 or TRBV12-4 to TRBJ2-4, with D tentatively TRBD2 (6 bases). The V and J ends lost 1 base and 13 bases respectively, with 11 bases between them. The CDR3 loop spans 12 amino acids. CDR3 sequence (DNA): TGTGCCAGCAGTTTAGGCGGGGTCGTGCAGTACTTC. Residues: CASSLGGVVQYF.

The V and J genes are TRBV5-1 and TRBJ2-2; D is ambiguous. The ends were cut back, 4 bases at V and 6 bases at J, with 16 bases in the middle. Per the germline V gene, CDR1 is SGHRS and CDR2 is YFSETQ. The CDR3 sequence is 15 residues long. CDR3 in DNA: TGCGCCAGCAGCCCCGCTCCCCGAGAATCCGGGGAGCTGTTTTTT. Its translation: CASSPAPRESGELFF.

This clonotype was picked up a small number of times. The chain carries TRBV25-1 and TRBJ2-3; no definite D call. Trimming removed 3 bases at V and 0 bases at J, with 7 bases between. The CDR3 totals 14 residues. The germline CDR1 and CDR2 sequences are MGHDK and SYGVNS. This chain's CDR3 is CASSDIRSTDTQYF. CDR3 nucleotide sequence: TGTGCCAGCAGTGATATAAGGAGCACAGATACGCAGTATTTT.

This clonotype was observed a single time. The rearrangement links TRBV6-2 or TRBV6-3 to TRBJ2-3, with 7 bases fitting TRBD1. This CDR3 comprises 15 residues. V was pared by 6 bases and J by 4 bases, with 10 bases of the junction left unmatched. CDR1 is MNHEY and CDR2 is SVGEGT in the germline V gene. The CDR3 DNA reads TGTGCCAGCAGATCCCGACAGGGAGCGGCAGATACGCAGTATTTT. Translated, it gives CASRSRQGAADTQYF.

The J gene is TRBJ2-2, the V gene TRBV12-3 or TRBV12-4; 12 nucleotides agree with TRBD1. The CDR3 sequence is 16 residues long. Unmatched junction bases numbered 5, after V lost 4 bases and J lost 5 bases. The CDR3 nucleotides read TGTGCCAGCAGTTCTGGGACAGGGGGCATAACCGGGGAGCTGTTTTTT. Translating it yields CASSSGTGGITGELFF.

This clonotype was picked up a small number of times. The chain recombines TRBV24-1 with TRBJ2-5; 13 bases line up with TRBD2. J gave up 5 bases and V 2 bases, and 4 bases lay outside the gene matches. This CDR3 spans 16 amino acids. Per germline, CDR1 KGHDR and CDR2 SFDVKD. CDR3 loop: CATSDWGTSGTETQYF. In DNA, the CDR3 is TGTGCCACCAGTGATTGGGGGACTAGCGGGACTGAGACCCAGTACTTC.

CDR3 nucleotide sequence: TGCAGTGCGTGGTATGGCGGGCCATTCTCAGATACGCAGTATTTT. This sequence encodes CSAWYGGPFSDTQYF. The chain carries TRBV20-1 and TRBJ2-3, with a possible D match to TRBD2 (5 bases). The CDR3 is 15 amino acids. Per the germline V gene, CDR1 is DFQATT and CDR2 is SNEGSKA (reference sequence). With 6 bases removed from V and 4 bases from J, the gap between germline ends came to 20 bases.

This rearrangement joins TRBV3-1 to TRBJ1-1; no definite D call. CDR1 is LGHDT and CDR2 is YNNKEL in the germline V gene (reference sequence). Between the trimmed V and J ends, which lost 4 bases and 4 bases, there was a span of 13 bases. The CDR3 extends over 14 amino acids. CDR3: CASSPIGVITEAFF. CDR3 in DNA: TGTGCCAGCAGCCCCATCGGGGTAATCACTGAAGCTTTCTTT.

This chain links TRBV7-2 with TRBJ2-5, with TRBD2 as a possible D gene (6 bases). V was cut by 2 bases and J by 5 bases, with 12 bases left in between. Germline values: CDR1 SGHTA, CDR2 FQGNSA. CDR3 length: 14 residues. In nucleotides, the CDR3 is TGTGCCAGCAGCTTAAATCTCGGAGGGGAGACCCAGTACTTC. This sequence encodes CASSLNLGGETQYF.

The V call is TRBV5-1, the J call TRBJ2-1; perhaps TRBD2 as D (5 bases). V dropped 4 bases and J dropped 0 bases, with 17 bases sitting between them. The germline gives CDR1 SGHRS, CDR2 YFSETQ. This CDR3 spans 17 amino acids. CDR3 sequence reads: CASSGSVTRSSYNEQFF. CDR3 bases: TGCGCCAGCAGCGGGTCCGTCACTAGGAGCTCCTACAATGAGCAGTTCTTC.

The rearrangement joins TRBV15 to TRBJ2-1, with 9 nucleotides matching TRBD1. V lost 3 bases to trimming and J lost 5 bases; unmatched junction nucleotides: 8. The germline CDR1 and CDR2 sequences are LNHNV and YYDKDF (reference sequence). The CDR3 is 16 residues long. CDR3 sequence: CATSSPRRTGDNEQFF. CDR3 DNA: TGTGCCACCAGCAGTCCCCGTCGGACAGGGGACAATGAGCAGTTCTTC.

This clonotype came up a few times. The J gene is TRBJ2-5, the V gene TRBV24-1, with 9 bases fitting TRBD2. CDR1 and CDR2 (germline): KGHDR, SFDVKD. The V and J ends lost 5 bases and 2 bases, in that order; junction bases with no gene match: 5. The CDR3 has 15 residues. The CDR3 DNA is TGTGCCACCAGTGTGGCGGGAGGGCAGCAAGAGACCCAGTACTTC. Translation: CATSVAGGQQETQYF.

The rearrangement uses TRBV19 and TRBJ2-3; 8 nucleotides match TRBD2. This CDR3 contains 15 residues. The V gene end was trimmed by 8 bases and the J gene end by 6 bases; junction bases not matched to a gene: 13. Germline V gene sequence: CDR1 LNHDA, CDR2 SQIVND (reference sequence). The CDR3 sequence: CASSGLAGTLDTQYF. CDR3 nucleotide sequence: TGTGCCAGTTCAGGGCTAGCGGGCACTTTGGATACGCAGTATTTT. Complete variable domain (other parts from reference TRBV19 and TRBJ2-3): DGGITQSPKYLFRKEGQNVTLSCEQNLNHDAMYWYRQDPGQGLRLIYYSQIVNDFQKGDIAEGYSVSREKKESFPLTVTSAQKNPTAFYLCASSGLAGTLDTQYFGPGTRLTVL.

This chain connects TRBV7-9 to TRBJ2-5; perhaps TRBD1 as D (6 bases). The germline V gene encodes CDR1 SEHNR and CDR2 FQNEAQ (reference sequence). The CDR3 has 14 residues. V was shortened by 7 bases and J by 3 bases, with 15 bases between the two germline ends. The CDR3 protein is CASTRWPGEETQYF. CDR3 in DNA: TGTGCCAGCACCCGGTGGCCAGGGGAAGAGACCCAGTACTTC.

The sample holds one count of this clonotype. The rearrangement uses TRBV27 and TRBJ2-1; possible D gene TRBD2, 6 bases. The CDR3 spans 15 residues. The V and J ends lost 2 bases and 2 bases respectively, with 10 bases between them. Germline V gene sequence: CDR1 MNHEY, CDR2 SMNVEV (reference sequence). DNA for the CDR3: TGTGCCAGCAGTTTAAACGGGAGCCCCTACAATGAGCAGTTCTTC. This sequence encodes CASSLNGSPYNEQFF.

This clonotype was recorded a few times. The V call is TRBV7-9, the J call TRBJ2-3; D remains ambiguous. V dropped 4 bases and J dropped 5 bases, with 16 bases sitting between them. Germline V gene data show CDR1 as SEHNR and CDR2 as FQNEAQ (reference sequence). CDR3 length: 15 amino acids. The chain's CDR3 is CASSSGALVGDTQYF. The DNA of the CDR3 is TGTGCCAGCAGCTCCGGCGCCCTAGTTGGAGATACGCAGTATTTT.

This clonotype was counted between two and nine times. This chain joins TRBV5-1 and TRBJ2-5; 10 nucleotides align to TRBD2. Germline loops: CDR1 SGHRS, CDR2 YFSETQ. Trimming took 5 bases from V and 2 from J; bases not matched to a gene: 3. This CDR3 spans 14 amino acids. CDR3 protein: CASSTAGGQETQYF. DNA for the CDR3: TGCGCCAGCAGTACAGCGGGAGGGCAAGAGACCCAGTACTTC. Variable domain in full (rest from reference TRBV5-1 and TRBJ2-5): KAGVTQTPRYLIKTRGQQVTLSCSPISGHRSVSWYQQTPGQGLQFLFEYFSETQRNKGNFPGRFSGRQFSNSRSEMNVSTLELGDSALYLCASSTAGGQETQYFGPGTRLLVL.

The genes are TRBV12-3 or TRBV12-4 and TRBJ2-2, with TRBD2 matching over 8 bases. Germline trimming cut 6 bases from V and 9 bases from J; bases unmatched to any gene: 21. This CDR3 region has 18 residues. The CDR3 protein is CASSPSYYSGNQYRELFF. CDR3 nucleotides: TGTGCCAGCAGCCCTTCATACTATAGCGGGAATCAGTACAGGGAGCTGTTTTTT.

The CDR3 DNA sequence: TGTGCCAGCAGCCCTCCCAATCTAGCAGCCTACGAGCAGTACTTC. Translated, it gives CASSPPNLAAYEQYF. V and J are TRBV12-3 or TRBV12-4 and TRBJ2-7; a weak D match, TRBD2 (5 bases). Trimming shortened V by 6 bases and J by 2 bases, and 17 bases separated the two germline ends. CDR3 length: 15 residues.

Points on this clonotype: The junction departs from the called germline gene at one end, perhaps through a read error. The chain recombines TRBV28 with TRBJ2-7, with 9 bases matching TRBD2. Germline CDR1 and CDR2: MDHEN and SYDVKM. This CDR3 region has 17 residues. The CDR3, as DNA: TGTGCCGGCAGTTCCTACGGACTAGCGCATAGCTCCTACGAGCAGTACTTC. Protein sequence: CAGSSYGLAHSSYEQYF.

Many counts were recorded for this clonotype. The chain links TRBV12-3 or TRBV12-4 to TRBJ2-3; D not resolved. The CDR3 spans 13 residues. Trimming shortened V by 1 base and J by 4 bases, and 6 bases separated the two germline ends. The CDR3 region is CASSLEGADTQYF. CDR3 nucleotide sequence: TGTGCCAGCAGTTTAGAGGGCGCAGATACGCAGTATTTT.

This clonotype showed up just a few times. This CDR3 reads CSAQTGQSKAFF. As DNA, the CDR3 is TGCAGTGCACAGACGGGACAGAGTAAAGCTTTCTTT. The chain links TRBV20-1 to TRBJ1-1, with TRBD1 matching over 7 bases. Germline values: CDR1 DFQATT, CDR2 SNEGSKA (reference sequence). The junction had 10 bases not matched to a gene; V was cut back by 6 bases and J by 9 bases. This CDR3 is built from 12 residues.

The DNA of the CDR3 is TGCGCCAGCAGCTTTCAAACAACTAGTTTTGGCGCCTACGAGCAGTACTTC. Protein product: CASSFQTTSFGAYEQYF. The genes are TRBV5-1 and TRBJ2-7; D might be TRBD2 (5 bases). V lost 2 bases, J lost 2 bases, and 20 bases lay in between. The CDR3 is made up of 17 amino acids. Looked up from germline, CDR1 is SGHRS and CDR2 is YFSETQ.

This rearrangement joins TRBV25-1 to TRBJ2-7; a possible D gene is TRBD1 (6 bases). With 4 bases removed from V and 3 bases from J, the gap between germline ends came to 16 bases. Germline V gene lookup returns CDR1 MGHDK and CDR2 SYGVNS. The CDR3 consists of 15 residues. The CDR3 loop reads CASSAVGWGHYEQYF. Here the CDR3 DNA reads TGTGCCAGCAGTGCCGTAGGATGGGGGCACTACGAGCAGTACTTC.

This chain links TRBV6-4 with TRBJ2-1, with no clear D. CDR1 is MRHNA and CDR2 is SNTAGT in the germline V gene. Trimming removed 6 bases at V and 4 bases at J, with 7 bases between. CDR3 length: 12 residues. The CDR3 loop reads CASRQFYNEQFF. The CDR3 DNA reads as TGTGCCAGCAGACAGTTTTACAATGAGCAGTTCTTC.